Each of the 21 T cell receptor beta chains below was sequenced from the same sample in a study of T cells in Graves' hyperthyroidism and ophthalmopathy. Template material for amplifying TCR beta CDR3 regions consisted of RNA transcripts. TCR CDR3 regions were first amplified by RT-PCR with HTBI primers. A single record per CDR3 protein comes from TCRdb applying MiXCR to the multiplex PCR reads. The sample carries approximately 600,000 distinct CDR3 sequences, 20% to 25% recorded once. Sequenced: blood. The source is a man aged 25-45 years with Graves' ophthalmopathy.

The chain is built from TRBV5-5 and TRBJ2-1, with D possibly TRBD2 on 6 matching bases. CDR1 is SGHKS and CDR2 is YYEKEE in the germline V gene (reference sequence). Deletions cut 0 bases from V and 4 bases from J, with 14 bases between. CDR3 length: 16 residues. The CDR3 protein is CASSLGGGTLYNEQFF. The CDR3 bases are TGTGCCAGCAGCTTGGGAGGCGGGACGCTTTACAATGAGCAGTTCTTC.

The CDR3 nucleotides read TGTGCCAGCCCCGAGGGCCCCAGAGACTCCTACGAGCAGTACTTC. It yields the protein CASPEGPRDSYEQYF. The rearrangement joins TRBV12-3 or TRBV12-4 to TRBJ2-7; possible D gene TRBD2, 5 bases. Trimming took off 8 bases at V and 0 bases at J, with 17 bases between the two ends. The CDR3 has 15 residues.

The CDR3 is CASSYLRGNPIQETQYF. CDR3 in DNA: TGTGCCAGCAGCTACCTTAGGGGGAACCCTATCCAAGAGACCCAGTACTTC. The chain employs TRBV7-9 and TRBJ2-5, with D perhaps matching TRBD1 (6 bases). This CDR3 region has 17 residues. The V gene lost 4 bases and the J gene lost 1 base, with 19 bases spanning the gap. CDR1 and CDR2 (germline): SEHNR, FQNEAQ (reference sequence).

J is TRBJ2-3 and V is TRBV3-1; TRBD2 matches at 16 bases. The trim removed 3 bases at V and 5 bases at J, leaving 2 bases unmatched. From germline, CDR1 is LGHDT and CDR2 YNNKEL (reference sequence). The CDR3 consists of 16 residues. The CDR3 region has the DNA TGTGCCAGCAGCCAGGGGACTAGCGGGAGGGGAGATACGCAGTATTTT. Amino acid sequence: CASSQGTSGRGDTQYF.

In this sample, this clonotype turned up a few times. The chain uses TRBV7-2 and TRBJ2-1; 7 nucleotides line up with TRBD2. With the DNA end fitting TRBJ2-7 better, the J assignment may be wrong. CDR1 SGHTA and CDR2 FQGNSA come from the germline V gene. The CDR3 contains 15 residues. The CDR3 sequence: CASSLFAGANNEQYF. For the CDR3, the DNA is TGTGCCAGCAGCTTATTCGCGGGAGCTAACAATGAGCAGTACTTC.

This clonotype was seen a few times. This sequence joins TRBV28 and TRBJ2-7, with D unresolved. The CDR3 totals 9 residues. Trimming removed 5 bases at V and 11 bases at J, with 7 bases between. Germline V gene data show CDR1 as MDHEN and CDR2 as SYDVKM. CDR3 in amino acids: CASSPPEYF. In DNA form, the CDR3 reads TGTGCCAGCAGTCCCCCAGAGTACTTC. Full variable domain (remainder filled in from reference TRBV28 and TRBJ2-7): DVKVTQSSRYLVKRTGEKVFLECVQDMDHENMFWYRQDPGLGLRLIYFSYDVKMKEKGDIPEGYSVSREKKERFSLILESASTNQTSMYLCASSPPEYFGPGTRLTVT.

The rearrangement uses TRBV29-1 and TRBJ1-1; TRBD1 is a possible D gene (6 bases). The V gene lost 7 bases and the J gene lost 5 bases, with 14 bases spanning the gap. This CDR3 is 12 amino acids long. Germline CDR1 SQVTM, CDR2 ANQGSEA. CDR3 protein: CSAHRDGTEAFF. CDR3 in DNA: TGCAGCGCGCACAGGGATGGTACTGAAGCTTTCTTT.

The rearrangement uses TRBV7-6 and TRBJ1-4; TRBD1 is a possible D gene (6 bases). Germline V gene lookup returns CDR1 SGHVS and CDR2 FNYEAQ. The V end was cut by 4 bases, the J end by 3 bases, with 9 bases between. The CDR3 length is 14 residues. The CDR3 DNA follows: TGTGCCAGCAGCTATCAGGGGCCTAATGAAAAACTGTTTTTT. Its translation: CASSYQGPNEKLFF.

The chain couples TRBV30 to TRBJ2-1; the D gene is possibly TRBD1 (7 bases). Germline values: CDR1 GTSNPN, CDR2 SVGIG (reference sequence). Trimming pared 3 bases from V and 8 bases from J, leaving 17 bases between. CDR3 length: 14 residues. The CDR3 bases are TGTGCCTGGAGACGCAGGGGGGTTTATCATGAGCAGTTCTTC. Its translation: CAWRRRGVYHEQFF.

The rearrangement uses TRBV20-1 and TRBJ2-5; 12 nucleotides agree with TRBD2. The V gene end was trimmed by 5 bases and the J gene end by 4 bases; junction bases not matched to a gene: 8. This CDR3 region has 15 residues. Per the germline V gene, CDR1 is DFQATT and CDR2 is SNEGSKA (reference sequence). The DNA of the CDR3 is TGCAGTGCTGGTATGACTAGCGGGAGTAGAGAGACCCAGTACTTC. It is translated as CSAGMTSGSRETQYF.

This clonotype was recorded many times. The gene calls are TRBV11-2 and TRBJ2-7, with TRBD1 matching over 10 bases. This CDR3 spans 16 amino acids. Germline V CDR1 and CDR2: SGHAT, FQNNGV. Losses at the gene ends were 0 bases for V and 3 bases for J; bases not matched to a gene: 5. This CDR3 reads CASSLDPDRGLYEQYF. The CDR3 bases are TGTGCCAGCAGCTTAGACCCAGACAGGGGGCTCTACGAGCAGTACTTC.

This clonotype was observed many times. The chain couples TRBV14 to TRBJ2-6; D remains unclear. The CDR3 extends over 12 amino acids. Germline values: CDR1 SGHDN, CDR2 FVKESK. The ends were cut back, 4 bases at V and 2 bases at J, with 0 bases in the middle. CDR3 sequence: CASSPGANVLTF. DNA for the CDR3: TGTGCCAGCAGCCCTGGGGCCAACGTCCTGACTTTC.

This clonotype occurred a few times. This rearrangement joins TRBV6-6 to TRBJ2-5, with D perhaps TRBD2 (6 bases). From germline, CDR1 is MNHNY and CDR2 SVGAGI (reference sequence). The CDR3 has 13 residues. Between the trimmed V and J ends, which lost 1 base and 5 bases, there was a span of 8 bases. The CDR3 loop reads CASSYLGRETQYF. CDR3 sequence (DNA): TGTGCCAGCAGTTACTTGGGGAGGGAGACCCAGTACTTC.

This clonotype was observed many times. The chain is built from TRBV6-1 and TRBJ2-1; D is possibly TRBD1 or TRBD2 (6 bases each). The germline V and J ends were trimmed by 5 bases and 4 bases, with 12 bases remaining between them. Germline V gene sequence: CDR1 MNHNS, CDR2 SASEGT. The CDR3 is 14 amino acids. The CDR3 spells CASSLGGWYNEQFF. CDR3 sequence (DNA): TGTGCCAGCAGTTTGGGGGGCTGGTACAATGAGCAGTTCTTC.

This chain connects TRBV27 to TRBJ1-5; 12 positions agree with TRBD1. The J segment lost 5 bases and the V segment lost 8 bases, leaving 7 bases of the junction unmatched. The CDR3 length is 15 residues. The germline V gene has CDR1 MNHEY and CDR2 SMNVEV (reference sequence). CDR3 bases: TGTGCCAGCCGTGTCGGGACAGGGGGCCATCAGCCCCAGCATTTT. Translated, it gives CASRVGTGGHQPQHF.

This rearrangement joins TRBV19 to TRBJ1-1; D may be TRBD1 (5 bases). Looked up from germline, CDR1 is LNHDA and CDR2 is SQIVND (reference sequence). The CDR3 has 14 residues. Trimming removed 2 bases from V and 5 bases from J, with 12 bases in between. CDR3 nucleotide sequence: TGTGCCAGTAGTATATGGGGGGAGAGAACTGAAGCTTTCTTT. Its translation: CASSIWGERTEAFF.

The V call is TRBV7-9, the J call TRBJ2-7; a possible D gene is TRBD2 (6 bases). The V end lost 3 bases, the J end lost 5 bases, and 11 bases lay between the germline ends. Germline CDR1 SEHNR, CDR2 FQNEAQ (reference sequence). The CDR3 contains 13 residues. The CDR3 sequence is CASSLDYEHEQYF. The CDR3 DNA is TGTGCCAGCAGCTTGGACTACGAACACGAGCAGTACTTC. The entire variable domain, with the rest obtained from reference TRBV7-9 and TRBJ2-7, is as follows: DTGVSQNPRHKITKRGQNVTFRCDPISEHNRLYWYRQTLGQGPEFLTYFQNEAQLEKSRLLSDRFSAERPKGSFSTLEIQRTEQGDSAMYLCASSLDYEHEQYFGPGTRLTVT.

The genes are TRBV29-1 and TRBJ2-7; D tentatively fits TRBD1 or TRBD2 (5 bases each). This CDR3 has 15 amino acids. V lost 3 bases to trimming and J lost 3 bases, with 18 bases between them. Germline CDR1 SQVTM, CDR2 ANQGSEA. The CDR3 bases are TGCAGCGTTGACTTGTCCGGGACCTCAAGCTACGAGCAGTACTTC. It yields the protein CSVDLSGTSSYEQYF.

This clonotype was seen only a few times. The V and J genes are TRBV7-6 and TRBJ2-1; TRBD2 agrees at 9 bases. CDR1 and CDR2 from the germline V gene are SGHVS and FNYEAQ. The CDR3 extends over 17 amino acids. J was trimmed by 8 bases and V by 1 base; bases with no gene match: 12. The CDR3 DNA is TGTGCCAGCAGCTTAGGCCTAGCGGGAACACTAGGCGATGAGCAGTTCTTC. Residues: CASSLGLAGTLGDEQFF.

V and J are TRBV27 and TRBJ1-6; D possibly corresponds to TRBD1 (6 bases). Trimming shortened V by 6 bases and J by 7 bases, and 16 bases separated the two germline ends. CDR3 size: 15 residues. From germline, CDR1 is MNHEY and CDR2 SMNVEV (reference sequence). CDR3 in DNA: TGTGCCAGCAGAGACACAGGGCCGTGGAATTCACCCCTCCACTTT. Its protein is CASRDTGPWNSPLHF.

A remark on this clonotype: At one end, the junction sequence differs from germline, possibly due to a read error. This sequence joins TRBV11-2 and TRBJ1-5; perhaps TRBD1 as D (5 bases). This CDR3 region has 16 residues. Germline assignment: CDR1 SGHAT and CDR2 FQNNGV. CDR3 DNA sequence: TGTGCCAGCAGCTTAGGGGGGGGGGGTAGTAATCGGCCCCAGCATTTT. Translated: CASSLGGGGSNRPQHF. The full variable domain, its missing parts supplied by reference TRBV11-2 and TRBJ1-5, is EAGVAQSPRYKIIEKRQSVAFWCNPISGHATLYWYQQILGQGPKLLIQFQNNGVVDDSQLPKDRFSAERLKGVDSTLKIQPAKLEDSAVYLCASSLGGGGSNRPQHFGDGTRLSIL.